Listed below are T cell receptor beta chains from one sample, sequenced in a study of vaccination and CD4 T cells after COVID-19. Their antigens remain unidentified. TCRdb re-analysed the PCR reads in MiXCR, keeping a single row per CDR3 protein. The sample holds about 27,000 distinct CDR3 sequences, around 60% seen once. This material consisted of CD4+ T cells from blood, cultured in vitro, taken after SARS-CoV-2 vaccination. The receptors derive from a human donor who received a COVID-19 vaccine. Both conserved end residues are part of each CDR3. The D gene is left open where the match is weak. Not all rows give a size; the values are once, few, many and, for expanded clones, a class.

d_call	clone_size	v_call	j_call	cdr3_aa	cdr3_nt
TRBD2	.	TRBV20-1	TRBJ2-5	CSAGAGGTQETQYF	TGCAGTGCGGGAGCGGGGGGGACCCAAGAGACCCAGTACTTC
.	few	TRBV24-1	TRBJ1-5	CATSDRQPQHF	TGTGCCACCAGTGATCGGCAGCCCCAGCATTTT
.	once	TRBV27	TRBJ1-1	CASSLSPGNTEAFF	TGTGCCAGCAGTTTATCGCCCGGAAACACTGAAGCTTTCTTT
TRBD1	.	TRBV19	TRBJ2-5	CASSIVGTGRETQYF	TGTGCCAGTAGTATAGTGGGGACAGGTCGAGAGACCCAGTACTTC
TRBD1	.	TRBV2	TRBJ1-1	CASKPDREYNTEAFF	TGTGCCAGCAAACCGGACAGGGAATATAACACTGAAGCTTTCTTT
TRBD1	.	TRBV24-1	TRBJ1-5	CATSENDRGYQPQHF	TGTGCCACCAGTGAAAATGACAGGGGATATCAGCCCCAGCATTTT
TRBD1	.	TRBV6-1	TRBJ1-5	CASSDPPRTGGRQPQHF	TGTGCCAGCAGTGATCCCCCTCGGACAGGGGGCCGACAGCCCCAGCATTTT
.	few	TRBV11-3	TRBJ1-6	CASSLEGNSPLHF	TGTGCCAGCAGCTTAGAGGGGAATTCACCCCTCCACTTT
TRBD1	.	TRBV5-8	TRBJ2-3	CASSLGQGGFTDTQYF	TGTGCCAGCAGCTTAGGACAGGGAGGCTTCACAGATACGCAGTATTTT
.	.	TRBV20-1	TRBJ2-7	CSARAGDAPFSYEQYF	TGCAGTGCTAGAGCTGGGGACGCTCCTTTCTCCTACGAGCAGTACTTC
.	few	TRBV19	TRBJ2-1	CASSMARNEQFF	TGTGCCAGTAGTATGGCTAGGAATGAGCAGTTCTTC
TRBD2	.	TRBV20-1	TRBJ2-7	CSARPGGRGGLYEQYF	TGCAGTGCTAGACCAGGCGGGCGGGGGGGACTCTACGAGCAGTACTTC